Listed here is a single T cell receptor (beta chain). Its antigen is not identified. This sample stems from a study of graft-versus-host responses after intestinal transplantation. For the study at large: Recipients had multivisceral, liver-intestinal, or isolated intestinal transplants. Every transplant recipient was induced with anti-thymocyte globulin, then maintained on tacrolimus and steroids for approximately three years.

Trimming left V 5 bases short and J 1 base short, with 10 bases between. This CDR3 spans 14 amino acids. Germline lookup yields CDR1 SGHVS and CDR2 FNYEAQ. Findings and caveats of the study: Some GvH clones were seen earlier in gut or blood, suggesting intestinal origin.

TCRdb's table, derived via immunoSEQ multiplex PCR, lists solely in-frame clones and lacks some. Of 70,000 to 95,000 clones in the sample, 80% to 95% were seen once. J is TRBJ2-3 and V is TRBV7-6, with TRBD1 as a possible D gene (6 bases). This clonotype was sampled from a human donor who was the organ donor for an intestinal transplant. The material sequenced was unstimulated CD8+ T cells sorted from spleen or lymph node cells, taken before transplant. CDR3 sequence reads: CASSLQGGTDTQYF. The CDR3 bases are TGTGCCAGCAGCCTACAGGGAGGCACAGATACGCAGTATTTT.